The 15 T cell receptor beta chains below come from one sample, sequenced in a study of radiation and T cells in renal cell carcinoma. Time point noted: baseline pretreatment blood. Indicated treatment: 15 Gy SBRT to primary tumor, nephrectomy 4 weeks later. Only in-frame clones appear in the TCRdb table, and some are missing; sequencing was by immunoSEQ multiplex PCR. The sample lists about 140,000 clones, around four fifths occurring once. Sequencing was performed on blood, taken from a patient whose treatment included radiotherapy and nephrectomy. These receptor sequences come from a woman in her fifties or sixties with renal cell carcinoma.

A remark on this clone: One end of the junction is discordant with germline, which a read error may explain. The chain has TRBV27 and TRBJ2-7; 7 bases agree with TRBD1. The CDR3 runs to 15 residues. CDR1 is MNHEY and CDR2 is SMNVEV in the germline V gene (reference sequence). Here the CDR3 DNA reads TGTGCCAGCAGTTTATCGGGTCCGAGGGACAGACCCGAGAACTTC. It translates to CASSLSGPRDRPENF.

The rearrangement joins TRBV5-6 to TRBJ2-5; TRBD1 is a possible D gene (5 bases). Germline V CDR1 and CDR2: SGHDT, YYEEEE. Deletions cut 3 bases from V and 7 bases from J, with 16 bases between. The CDR3 length is 14 residues. The CDR3 here is CASSSDSRQWTQYF. In nucleotides, the CDR3 is TGTGCCAGCAGCTCTGACAGCCGCCAGTGGACCCAGTACTTC. The full variable domain, completed using reference TRBV5-6 and TRBJ2-5, is DAGVTQSPTHLIKTRGQQVTLRCSPKSGHDTVSWYQQALGQGPQFIFQYYEEEERQRGNFPDRFSGHQFPNYSSELNVNALLLGDSALYLCASSSDSRQWTQYFGPGTRLLVL.

The CDR3 loop is CASSQVLGGDTQYF. The CDR3 coding sequence is TGCGCCAGCAGCCAAGTTCTGGGTGGGGATACGCAGTATTTT. This sequence joins TRBV4-1 and TRBJ2-3; no clear D. Per the germline V gene, CDR1 is MGHRA and CDR2 is YSYEKL. The CDR3 is 14 amino acids. Between the trimmed V and J ends, which lost 1 base and 6 bases, there was a span of 11 bases.

This chain links TRBV19 with TRBJ1-4, with 8 bases that match TRBD1. Looked up from germline, CDR1 is LNHDA and CDR2 is SQIVND (reference sequence). With 9 bases clipped from V and 7 bases from J, the junction kept 13 bases outside the gene matches. The CDR3 consists of 15 residues. The CDR3 here is CASKTGQGQTEKLFF. DNA of the CDR3: TGTGCCAGCAAAACCGGACAGGGACAGACTGAAAAACTGTTTTTT.

This clone was recorded a few times. CDR3 sequence reads: CASSPESSNEQFF. The CDR3 DNA is TGTGCCAGCTCACCAGAGTCCAGCAATGAGCAGTTCTTC. The chain carries TRBV18 and TRBJ2-1; D not resolved. V gave up 2 bases and J gave up 6 bases, with 8 bases separating them. The V gene's germline CDR1 is KGHSH and CDR2 LQKENI. This CDR3 region has 13 residues.

The rearrangement uses TRBV2 and TRBJ2-6, with D unclear. This CDR3 has 16 residues. Germline CDR1 SNHLY, CDR2 FYNNEI. With 10 bases removed from V and 0 bases from J, the gap between germline ends came to 16 bases. CDR3 coding DNA: TGTGCCACCTACAGAAGGTCTATCTCTGGGGCCAACGTCCTGACTTTC. It yields the protein CATYRRSISGANVLTF.

V usage is TRBV7-9 and J usage is TRBJ1-5; D not resolved. V lost 4 bases, J lost 11 bases, and 15 bases lay in between. There are 13 residues in the CDR3. Germline V gene lookup returns CDR1 SEHNR and CDR2 FQNEAQ (reference sequence). The CDR3 DNA reads as TGTGCCAGCAGCTCTCCGGGCCTTCCGGCCCAGCATTTT. Its protein product is CASSSPGLPAQHF.

This clone showed up just a few times. J is TRBJ1-1 and V is TRBV28; D gene uncertain. The CDR3 has 9 residues. From germline, CDR1 is MDHEN and CDR2 SYDVKM. The CDR3 DNA sequence: TGTGGTATCAGGACTGAAGCTTTCTTT. Translation gives CGIRTEAFF.

This clone was observed a single time. J is TRBJ2-7 and V is TRBV25-1, with 7 bases matching TRBD2. CDR3 length: 18 amino acids. Unmatched junction bases numbered 14, after V lost 3 bases and J lost 0 bases. The germline gives CDR1 MGHDK, CDR2 SYGVNS. CDR3 DNA: TGTGCCAGCAGTGACCCAGGGCCCAACGGGGGGACCTCCTACGAGCAGTACTTC. Amino acid sequence: CASSDPGPNGGTSYEQYF.

The J gene is TRBJ1-2, the V gene TRBV19, with D unresolved. This CDR3 has 14 residues. Germline CDR1 reads LNHDA; CDR2 reads SQIVND (reference sequence). V was shortened by 1 base and J by 6 bases, with 12 bases between the two germline ends. The CDR3 protein is CASSIGRREDGYTF. As DNA, the CDR3 is TGTGCCAGTAGTATAGGGAGGAGGGAGGATGGCTACACCTTC.

The chain joins TRBV7-9 to TRBJ2-7; D not resolved. CDR1 and CDR2 (germline): SEHNR, FQNEAQ (reference sequence). Trimming pared 7 bases from V and 1 base from J, leaving 11 bases between. CDR3 length equals 13 residues. The CDR3 DNA sequence: TGTGCCAGCACCCCCGGTCTTTCCTACGAGCAGTACTTC. Its protein is CASTPGLSYEQYF.

Points on this clone: An end of the junction does not agree with germline; a read error may underlie this. This chain joins TRBV29-1 and TRBJ2-7, with 11 bases lining up with TRBD1. CDR3 length equals 14 residues. From germline, CDR1 is SQVTM and CDR2 ANQGSEA. In nucleotides, the CDR3 is TGCAGCGTGGAAGGGACAGGGGGGGACTACGAGCAGTACTTC. Protein sequence: CSVEGTGGDYEQYF.

This chain connects TRBV7-2 to TRBJ2-1; perhaps TRBD2 as D (5 bases). The V gene lost 1 base and the J gene lost 0 bases, with 7 bases spanning the gap. The CDR3 covers 15 residues. CDR1 is SGHTA, CDR2 FQGNSA, per germline. CDR3 in amino acids: CASSLERSSYNEQFF. The CDR3 DNA reads as TGTGCCAGCAGCTTAGAGCGGAGCTCCTACAATGAGCAGTTCTTC.

The V gene is TRBV10-3, the J gene TRBJ2-1; 11 bases align to TRBD2. Per the germline V gene, CDR1 is ENHRY and CDR2 is SYGVKD. CDR3 length: 15 amino acids. Trimming removed 6 bases from V and 6 bases from J; junction bases left unmatched: 7. The CDR3 nucleotides are TGTGCCATCAGCGGGACTAGCGGTATACCCAATGAGCAGTTCTTC. Amino acid sequence: CAISGTSGIPNEQFF.

The gene calls are TRBV7-9 and TRBJ1-5, with TRBD1 as a possible D gene (5 bases). CDR1 is SEHNR, CDR2 FQNEAQ, per germline (reference sequence). Trimming removed 1 base from V and 3 bases from J, with 16 bases in between. The CDR3 is 17 amino acids. CDR3 nucleotides: TGTGCCAGCAGCTTAGATTTAGGGACCGCAGTCAATCAGCCCCAGCATTTT. This encodes CASSLDLGTAVNQPQHF.